This T cell receptor beta chain comes out of a study of blood T cell repertoires in COVID-19. Study background: COVID-19 samples from acute and convalescent phases originated in the United States, Italy and Spain.

Germline CDR1 reads SGDLS; CDR2 reads YYNGEE. V lost 0 bases to trimming and J lost 1 base, with 10 bases between them. The length of the CDR3 is 15 residues. Sequenced by immunoSEQ multiplex PCR; TCRdb stores in-frame clones only, minus some. The sample holds approximately 150,000 clones, roughly 91% seen once. The sequence came from a middle-aged man who had recovered from COVID-19. Sequencing was done on a sample of peripheral blood. The J gene is TRBJ1-2, the V gene TRBV9, with TRBD1 as a possible D gene (5 bases). CDR3 sequence reads: CASSVDGGLNYGYTF. DNA for the CDR3: TGTGCCAGCAGCGTAGACGGGGGTCTTAACTATGGCTACACCTTC.